This T cell receptor (beta chain) was identified in a study of blood T cell repertoires in COVID-19. About the research overall: Acute-phase and convalescent COVID-19 samples originated in the United States, Italy and Spain. Nucleic acid was either cDNA or gDNA, and it came from T cells, B-cell-depleted T cells, or PBMCs.

The CDR3 runs 13 residues. Germline CDR1 is KGHDR and CDR2 is SFDVKD. Trimming removed 7 bases from V and 6 bases from J; junction bases left unmatched: 0. Per the authors' pipeline: By means of reference gene primer amplification, nucleated cell counts were estimated. The method was immunoSEQ multiplex PCR; TCRdb's version includes in-frame clones alone and lacks a portion of them. The V and J calls and clone size are taken from that table; D and trimming were inferred from the DNA. Among over 95,000 clones listed, 75% to 90% were seen once. The sequence came from a woman aged 45-60 years with acute or convalescent COVID-19. The sequenced material came from peripheral blood. The V and J genes are TRBV24-1 and TRBJ2-1, with 12 bases matching TRBD2. DNA for the CDR3: TGTGCCACCAGGGGACTAGCGGGCAATGAGCAGTTCTTC. Residues: CATRGLAGNEQFF.